This T cell receptor beta chain is from a study of identifying expanded T cells in peripheral blood. Broader study findings: Technical replicates showed around 1.2 changed clones; around two weeks roughly 15; four weeks 19. Variance in clone template counts between roughly two-week samples significantly increased with total template count across all healthy donors.

As for this clone: Antigen: not known.

No infections or other immune events were documented during collection. Germline V CDR1 and CDR2: MDHEN, SYDVKM. The length of the CDR3 is 15 residues. Between the trimmed V and J ends, which lost 6 bases and 4 bases, there was a span of 18 bases. Clones were read by immunoSEQ multiplex PCR, and TCRdb kept only the in-frame ones, dropping some. Counted here are around 75,000 clones, 90% occurring once; the ten biggest clones make up over 2.5%. The source of this sequence is a person aged 18-70 years in good health. This chain uses TRBV28 with TRBJ1-2; D uncertain. Sequenced input: blood. CDR3 DNA: TGTGCCAGCAGACATAACCCAGGTGATCCCTATGGCTACACCTTC. Its protein is CASRHNPGDPYGYTF.